This is a list of T cell receptor beta chains from one sample in a study of CD8+ T cells in alopecia areata. Only in-frame clones appear in the TCRdb table, and some are missing; sequencing was by immunoSEQ multiplex PCR. The table records about 180,000 clones, just over 65% of them present only once. Sequenced here: CD8+ T cells sorted from blood, sampled at week 0. These receptors were obtained from a human donor with alopecia areata. Each CDR3 is given with its conserved first and last residue. A D gene is named only where the DNA matches it firmly. Size is stated for part of the rows, as once, few or many counts, or as a class when the clone is expanded.

D gene	V gene	J gene	clone size	CDR3 protein	CDR3 DNA
-	TRBV9	TRBJ2-1	-	CASSPWATNEQFF	TGTGCCAGCAGCCCCTGGGCTACCAATGAGCAGTTCTTC
TRBD2	TRBV7-8	TRBJ2-1	-	CASRRLADLGEQFF	TGTGCCAGCAGGAGGCTAGCGGATTTAGGTGAGCAGTTCTTC
-	TRBV7-9	TRBJ1-2	-	CASSSPGSYGYTF	TGTGCCAGCAGCTCTCCCGGGAGCTATGGCTACACCTTC
TRBD2	TRBV7-9	TRBJ2-7	-	CASSSSGGVSEQYF	TGTGCCAGCAGCAGTAGCGGGGGGGTCTCCGAGCAGTACTTC
-	TRBV13	TRBJ1-1	-	CASSLGGSPFF	TGTGCCAGCAGCTTAGGCGGCAGCCCTTTCTTT
-	TRBV29-1	TRBJ2-5	-	CSVEGGRETQYF	TGCAGCGTTGAAGGTGGTAGAGAGACCCAGTACTTC
-	TRBV10-3	TRBJ1-3	-	CAISETMGQGTIYF	TGTGCCATCAGTGAGACCATGGGCCAGGGGACCATATATTTT
-	TRBV29-1	TRBJ1-3	-	CSATGRSASGNTIYF	TGCAGCGCCACTGGGAGGTCAGCCTCTGGAAACACCATATATTTT
-	TRBV6-5	TRBJ1-1	-	CASSYGQVGTEAFF	TGTGCCAGCAGTTACGGTCAGGTGGGGACTGAAGCTTTCTTT
TRBD1	TRBV29-1	TRBJ2-5	few	CSVETGGEEKIQYF	TGCAGCGTTGAGACAGGGGGGGAAGAGAAGATCCAGTACTTC
-	TRBV10-3	TRBJ1-2	-	CAISESTPVNYGYTF	TGTGCCATCAGTGAGTCGACTCCGGTTAACTATGGCTACACCTTC